This T cell receptor beta chain was recovered during a study of STAT3 mutations in large granular lymphocyte leukemia. Study-level results: Every T-cell large granular lymphocyte leukemia patient had at least one immunodominant TCR beta clonotype.

About this clone: Its antigen is not identified. The junction shows a germline mismatch at one end, possibly a read error.

TCRdb's table, derived via immunoSEQ multiplex PCR, lists solely in-frame clones and lacks some. Found here are about 1,800 clones, approximately 29% of them singletons; the top ten hold less than 75%. The CDR3 is 13 amino acids. Germline loops: CDR1 KGHSH, CDR2 LQKENI. The receptor was isolated from a male patient aged 45-60 years with T-cell large granular lymphocyte leukemia. Some clones in this sample may be carry-over from other donors' samples. Sequencing input: peripheral blood mononuclear cells. This rearrangement joins TRBV18 to TRBJ1-1; possibly TRBD1 for D (6 bases). CDR3 protein: CASSRETGERLEF. The CDR3 DNA reads TGTGCCAGCTCACGGGAGACAGGTGAGAGGTTGGAATTT.